The subject of this entry is one TCR beta chain. Its matching antigen is unknown. This specimen belongs to a study of tumor and adjacent non-tumor tissue in lung cancer. Looking at the study overall: Histology: 11 to 13 adenocarcinoma, a couple of squamous cell carcinoma, 1 small cell lung cancer. Stage I to III disease affected roughly ten men and about 5 women aged about 30 to 85. Whole-study findings and limits: Normal lung showed higher cumulative top 100 clone frequency than tumor.

V lost 7 bases, J lost 8 bases, and 17 bases lay in between. The CDR3 is made up of 13 amino acids. Germline V gene data show CDR1 as SGHNT and CDR2 as YENEEA. RNA was extracted from bulk tissue without any cell sorting. Three rounds of nested PCR, following a modified ARM-PCR protocol, produced the TCRbeta library. Via MiXCR, TCRdb re-called the multiplex PCR reads, giving one row per CDR3 protein. Among about 90,000 distinct CDR3 sequences listed, roughly two thirds were seen once. This TCR derives from a man between 65 and 79 years old with non-small cell lung cancer. The gene calls are TRBV11-3 and TRBJ1-2; D is unresolved. The sequencing input was lung tumor tissue. The CDR3 spells CASNFSGVAGYTF. Here the CDR3 DNA reads TGTGCCAGCAACTTTAGCGGGGTTGCGGGCTACACCTTC.